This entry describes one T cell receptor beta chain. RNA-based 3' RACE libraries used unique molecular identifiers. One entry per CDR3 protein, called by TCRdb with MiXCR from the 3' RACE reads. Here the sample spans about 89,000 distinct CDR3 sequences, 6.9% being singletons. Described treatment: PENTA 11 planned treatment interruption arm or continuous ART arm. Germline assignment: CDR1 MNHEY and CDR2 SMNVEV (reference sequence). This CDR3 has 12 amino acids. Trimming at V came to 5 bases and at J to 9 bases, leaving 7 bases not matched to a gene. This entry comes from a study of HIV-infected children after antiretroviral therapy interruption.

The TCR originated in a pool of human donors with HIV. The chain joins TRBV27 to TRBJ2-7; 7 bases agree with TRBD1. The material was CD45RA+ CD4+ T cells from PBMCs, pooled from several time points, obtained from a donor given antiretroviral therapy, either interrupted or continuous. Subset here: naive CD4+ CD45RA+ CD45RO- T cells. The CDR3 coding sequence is TGTGCCAGCAGTGTGACAGGGAGTGGGCAGTACTTC. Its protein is CASSVTGSGQYF.